The 22 T cell receptor beta chains listed next were all sequenced from one sample in a study of OX40 agonist ivuxolimab in advanced cancers. The table came from immunoSEQ multiplex PCR; TCRdb's copy has only in-frame clones and leaves some out. The sample carries about 71,000 clones, 86% recorded once. The starting material was CD4+ or CD8+ T cells sorted from blood, obtained in a trial of the OX40 agonist ivuxolimab. The receptors shown here come from an adult with an advanced solid tumor such as melanoma, head and neck, liver or kidney cancer.

This clone was seen a few times. This same CDR3 is encoded by further DNA sequences in the sample. V and J are TRBV18 and TRBJ1-5; TRBD1 might be the D (6 bases). The CDR3 totals 14 residues. Germline CDR1 KGHSH, CDR2 LQKENI. The germline V and J ends were trimmed by 3 bases and 3 bases, with 9 bases remaining between them. The CDR3 loop reads CASSPGQNNQPQHF. In DNA form, the CDR3 reads TGTGCCAGCTCACCGGGACAAAACAATCAGCCCCAGCATTTT.

The chain couples TRBV7-2 to TRBJ1-1; D gene unclear. The CDR3 spans 12 residues. Germline values: CDR1 SGHTA, CDR2 FQGNSA. Trimming removed 6 bases at V and 6 bases at J, with 11 bases between. The CDR3 nucleotides are TGTGCCAGCAGAGACGGGAGGGCTGAAGCTTTCTTT. As protein: CASRDGRAEAFF.

J is TRBJ2-5 and V is TRBV6-9; D uncertain. Germline values: CDR1 MNHGY, CDR2 SVAAGI. There are 13 residues in the CDR3. Trimming cost V 4 bases and J 7 bases, with 13 bases left between them. CDR3 loop: CASSSDRVGTQYF. As DNA, the CDR3 is TGTGCCAGCAGTTCGGACCGGGTAGGGACCCAGTACTTC.

J is TRBJ1-5 and V is TRBV6-6, with 9 bases lining up with TRBD1. The V segment lost 9 bases and the J segment 6 bases; nucleotides outside the gene matches: 9. The CDR3 contains 14 residues. Germline V gene sequence: CDR1 MNHNY, CDR2 SVGAGI (reference sequence). This CDR3 is CASTGQGSPQPQHF. CDR3 in DNA: TGTGCCAGTACGGGACAGGGTAGTCCTCAGCCCCAGCATTTT.

The chain employs TRBV5-1 and TRBJ2-7; D gene ambiguous. Germline CDR1 reads SGHRS; CDR2 reads YFSETQ. V shed 9 bases and J shed 6 bases, with 7 bases lying between them. The CDR3 runs to 9 residues. CDR3 sequence (DNA): TGCGCCACCAACCCCGAGCAGTACTTC. Its protein is CATNPEQYF.

This chain links TRBV2 with TRBJ1-4, with D maybe TRBD1 (5 bases). This CDR3 contains 15 residues. V lost 7 bases to trimming and J lost 7 bases, with 19 bases between them. Germline assignment: CDR1 SNHLY and CDR2 FYNNEI. The CDR3 sequence is CASTLNGTPIEKLFF. As DNA, the CDR3 is TGTGCCAGCACCCTAAACGGGACGCCCATTGAAAAACTGTTTTTT.

This sequence joins TRBV28 and TRBJ1-1; D not certain. The germline gives CDR1 MDHEN, CDR2 SYDVKM. This CDR3 is built from 14 residues. The germline V and J ends were trimmed by 3 bases and 4 bases, with 12 bases remaining between them. The chain's CDR3 is CASSFPGMGTEAFF. In DNA, the CDR3 is TGTGCCAGCAGTTTCCCCGGCATGGGCACTGAAGCTTTCTTT.

The rearrangement joins TRBV19 to TRBJ2-1; perhaps TRBD2 as D (6 bases). The CDR3 length is 17 residues. CDR1 is LNHDA, CDR2 SQIVND, per germline (reference sequence). Trimming removed 1 base from V and 6 bases from J, with 19 bases in between. DNA for the CDR3: TGTGCCAGTAGTATAGGCACCTGGGACTTTTCCCGCAATGAGCAGTTCTTC. Translating gives CASSIGTWDFSRNEQFF.

The CDR3 protein is CASSPWGYEQYF. CDR3 nucleotide sequence: TGTGCCAGCAGCCCATGGGGTTACGAGCAGTACTTC. The rearrangement links TRBV7-2 to TRBJ2-7, with D hard to call. Germline CDR1 is SGHTA and CDR2 is FQGNSA. The CDR3 totals 12 residues. Trimming pared 5 bases from V and 4 bases from J, leaving 9 bases between. The variable domain in full, with the rest retrieved from reference TRBV7-2 and TRBJ2-7, is GAGVSQSPSNKVTEKGKDVELRCDPISGHTALYWYRQSLGQGLEFLIYFQGNSAPDKSGLPSDRFSAERTGGSVSTLTIQRTQQEDSAVYLCASSPWGYEQYFGPGTRLTVT.

The CDR3 nucleotides are TGTGCCAGCAGCCCGGACGGGGGCTCCTACAATGAGCAGTTCTTC. It is translated as CASSPDGGSYNEQFF. V gene TRBV5-5 combines with J gene TRBJ2-1; the D gene is possibly TRBD2 (6 bases). The CDR3 is made up of 15 amino acids. Between the trimmed V and J ends, which lost 4 bases and 0 bases, there was a span of 11 bases. Per the germline V gene, CDR1 is SGHKS and CDR2 is YYEKEE (reference sequence).

The V and J genes are TRBV29-1 and TRBJ2-1; 8 bases align to TRBD2. The trim removed 2 bases at V and 1 base at J, leaving 7 bases unmatched. CDR1 is SQVTM, CDR2 ANQGSEA, per germline. CDR3 length equals 16 residues. The CDR3 is CSVESLREASYNEQFF. CDR3 DNA: TGCAGCGTTGAATCACTGCGGGAGGCGTCCTACAATGAGCAGTTCTTC.

The chain has TRBV6-4 and TRBJ2-1; 7 bases map to TRBD2. Germline V gives CDR1 MRHNA, CDR2 SNTAGT. Unmatched junction bases numbered 8, after V lost 5 bases and J lost 4 bases. The CDR3 sequence is 15 residues long. DNA for the CDR3: TGTGCCAGCAGTCGAGCTAGCGGATCGTACAATGAGCAGTTCTTC. Its protein is CASSRASGSYNEQFF.

The CDR3 region is CASSGPGAEKLFF. In DNA, the CDR3 is TGTGCCAGCAGTGGACCAGGGGCTGAAAAACTGTTTTTT. The chain couples TRBV28 to TRBJ1-4, with D tentatively TRBD1 (6 bases). Trimming removed 5 bases at V and 7 bases at J, with 11 bases between. Germline V gives CDR1 MDHEN, CDR2 SYDVKM. This CDR3 has 13 residues.

The gene calls are TRBV2 and TRBJ1-4; a possible D gene is TRBD1 (6 bases). V was pared by 6 bases and J by 3 bases, with 11 bases between. The CDR3 length is 14 residues. The germline gives CDR1 SNHLY, CDR2 FYNNEI. This CDR3 is CASSRDNSNEKLFF. CDR3 DNA sequence: TGTGCCAGCAGCAGGGACAACTCTAATGAAAAACTGTTTTTT.

The V and J genes are TRBV7-8 and TRBJ2-3; perhaps TRBD2 as D (6 bases). Germline CDR1 SGHVS, CDR2 FQNEAQ. V dropped 1 base and J dropped 1 base, with 6 bases sitting between them. The CDR3 is 14 amino acids. CDR3 sequence reads: CASSLGLGTDTQYF. The CDR3 DNA sequence: TGTGCCAGCAGCTTAGGACTAGGCACAGATACGCAGTATTTT. Together with reference TRBV7-8 and TRBJ2-3, the CDR3 gives the full variable domain: GAGVSQSPRYKVAKRGQDVALRCDPISGHVSLFWYQQALGQGPEFLTYFQNEAQLDKSGLPSDRFFAERPEGSVSTLKIQRTQQEDSAVYLCASSLGLGTDTQYFGPGTRLTVL.

The chain combines TRBV19 with TRBJ1-5; TRBD1 matches at 8 bases. CDR1 is LNHDA, CDR2 SQIVND, per germline (reference sequence). V gave up 5 bases and J gave up 10 bases; unmatched junction bases: 7. This CDR3 contains 13 residues. DNA of the CDR3: TGTGCCAGTAGTGAACGCGGACAGGGCCCCCAGCATTTT. This gives the protein CASSERGQGPQHF. The whole variable domain, filled in from reference TRBV19 and TRBJ1-5, reads DGGITQSPKYLFRKEGQNVTLSCEQNLNHDAMYWYRQDPGQGLRLIYYSQIVNDFQKGDIAEGYSVSREKKESFPLTVTSAQKNPTAFYLCASSERGQGPQHFGDGTRLSIL.

The chain has TRBV28 and TRBJ2-7; 11 bases are shared with TRBD2. The ends lost 3 bases at V and 6 bases at J; junction bases unmatched: 7. The CDR3 has 15 residues. From germline, CDR1 is MDHEN and CDR2 SYDVKM. CDR3 coding DNA: TGTGCCAGCAGTTTGCCGGGACTAGCGGTGGGCGAGCAGTACTTC. As protein: CASSLPGLAVGEQYF.

The V and J genes are TRBV6-6 and TRBJ1-2; TRBD1 matches 9 bases. The V segment lost 2 bases and the J segment 8 bases; nucleotides outside the gene matches: 9. The CDR3 spans 15 residues. From germline, CDR1 is MNHNY and CDR2 SVGAGI (reference sequence). DNA of the CDR3: TGTGCCAGCAGTTACGCCCGGGACAGGGCGGAGGGCTACACCTTC. Encoded protein: CASSYARDRAEGYTF.

This clone is a singleton in its sample. The chain joins TRBV7-6 to TRBJ2-7; 8 bases are a match to TRBD2. J lost 3 bases, V lost 0 bases, and 13 bases had no gene match. The germline gives CDR1 SGHVS, CDR2 FNYEAQ. The CDR3 is 18 amino acids. The CDR3 DNA is TGTGCCAGCAGCTTAGCTCCGGGTAAAGGGACTAGAGTCTACGAGCAGTACTTC. It yields the protein CASSLAPGKGTRVYEQYF.

This clone was observed a few times. The genes are TRBV23-1 and TRBJ2-7; 9 nucleotides match TRBD1. TRBV23-1 is an ORF for which the function is uncertain. Trimming cost V 9 bases and J 5 bases; bases outside gene matches: 20. The CDR3 loop spans 17 amino acids. The CDR3 bases are TGCGCCAGTTCATACTTACGAAAGGGACAGGGTTCCCACGAGCAGTACTTC. It encodes CASSYLRKGQGSHEQYF.

This chain joins TRBV28 and TRBJ1-1; D remains ambiguous. V lost 2 bases to trimming and J lost 3 bases, with 4 bases between them. The germline V gene has CDR1 MDHEN and CDR2 SYDVKM. The CDR3 extends over 12 amino acids. The CDR3 DNA reads TGTGCCAGCAGTTTACTGGACACTGAAGCTTTCTTT. Translation: CASSLLDTEAFF.

The chain carries TRBV18 and TRBJ1-5, with TRBD1 matching 8 bases. Germline V lookup: CDR1 KGHSH, CDR2 LQKENI. The J segment lost 6 bases and the V segment lost 2 bases, leaving 9 bases of the junction unmatched. The CDR3 has 16 amino acids. The CDR3 reads CASSPGGQGGSQPQHF. The CDR3 DNA reads TGTGCCAGCTCACCAGGCGGACAGGGAGGGAGTCAGCCCCAGCATTTT.